A single sample gave rise to the 23 T cell receptor beta chains below, sequenced in a study of cytomegalovirus exposure and HLA in healthy donors. Both 60 Vbeta primers and 13 Jbeta primers went into the PCR. Sequencing used immunoSEQ multiplex PCR; TCRdb keeps in-frame clones, though not all of them. This table has under 150,000 clones, about 80% appearing once. The specimen was PBMCs. The receptors were gathered from a boy between 2 and 15 years old in good health and CMV-seronegative.

The gene calls are TRBV2 and TRBJ1-5; 8 bases are a match to TRBD1. CDR1 is SNHLY and CDR2 is FYNNEI in the germline V gene. This CDR3 has 16 amino acids. J gave up 4 bases and V 6 bases, and 11 bases lay outside the gene matches. Here the CDR3 reads CASSDQGQELNQPQHF. The CDR3 nucleotides are TGTGCCAGCAGCGATCAGGGACAGGAGCTTAATCAGCCCCAGCATTTT.

This sequence joins TRBV12-2 and TRBJ1-5. TRBV12-2 is designated a pseudogene. The CDR3 consists of 17 residues. The CDR3 spells CASRLAVRDSMRQPQHF. CDR3 nucleotide sequence: TGTGCAAGTCGCTTAGCGGTGCGAGATTCAATGCGTCAGCCCCAGCATTTT.

Here the CDR3 DNA reads TGTGCCACAGGGGGCTCTGGGGCCAACGTCCTGACTTTC. Protein product: CATGGSGANVLTF. The genes are TRBV10-3 and TRBJ2-6, with 7 nucleotides matching TRBD1. V dropped 10 bases and J dropped 0; count of bases not matched to a gene: 0. The CDR3 is made up of 13 amino acids. Germline CDR1 and CDR2: ENHRY and SYGVKD.

This clone was seen once. This chain links TRBV27 with TRBJ1-2, with D unresolved. This CDR3 contains 15 residues. The germline V and J ends were trimmed by 4 bases and 8 bases, with 20 bases remaining between them. Germline V lookup: CDR1 MNHEY, CDR2 SMNVEV (reference sequence). The CDR3 region has the DNA TGTGCCAGCAGTTCGCGGCTGACTTCTTCTGAGGGCTACACCTTC. It is translated as CASSSRLTSSEGYTF.

V and J are TRBV30 and TRBJ2-1, with TRBD2 as a possible D gene (5 bases). This CDR3 region has 13 residues. Germline V gene data show CDR1 as GTSNPN and CDR2 as SVGIG (reference sequence). The germline V and J ends were trimmed by 5 bases and 0 bases, with 8 bases remaining between them. CDR3 in DNA: TGTGCCTGGGTTACTAGCTCCTACAATGAGCAGTTCTTC. Protein: CAWVTSSYNEQFF. Together with reference TRBV30 and TRBJ2-1, the CDR3 gives the full variable domain: SQTIHQWPATLVQPVGSPLSLECTVEGTSNPNLYWYRQAAGRGLQLLFYSVGIGQISSEVPQNLSASRPQDRQFILSSKKLLLSDSGFYLCAWVTSSYNEQFFGPGTRLTVL.

The chain joins TRBV5-1 to TRBJ2-3; 9 bases align to TRBD2. CDR1 and CDR2 (germline): SGHRS, YFSETQ. With V trimmed by 2 bases and J by 6 bases, 7 bases remained unmatched. This CDR3 region has 15 residues. The CDR3 nucleotides are TGCGCCAGCAGCTTAGAGCGGGGGGTCTCTGATACGCAGTATTTT. Translated: CASSLERGVSDTQYF.

The J gene is TRBJ1-3, the V gene TRBV2; weak D call: TRBD1 (5 bases). CDR1 is SNHLY, CDR2 FYNNEI, per germline. V was trimmed by 3 bases and J by 7 bases, leaving 10 bases between them. The CDR3 spans 13 residues. Here the CDR3 reads CASSEWEGNTIYF. In DNA, the CDR3 is TGTGCCAGCAGTGAGTGGGAGGGGAACACCATATATTTT.

Notes on this clone: Different DNA sequences within this sample yield the same CDR3. The chain joins TRBV6-4 to TRBJ2-1; weak D call: TRBD2 (6 bases). The CDR3 runs 13 residues. CDR1 is MRHNA, CDR2 SNTAGT, per germline. Trimming stripped 4 bases from V and 2 bases from J, with 6 bases between. CDR3 in amino acids: CASSGGAYNEQFF. The CDR3 bases are TGTGCCAGCAGTGGGGGGGCCTACAATGAGCAGTTCTTC.

The rearrangement links TRBV30 to TRBJ1-1; D gene unclear. Between the trimmed V and J ends, which lost 4 bases and 9 bases, there was a span of 18 bases. Germline V gene lookup returns CDR1 GTSNPN and CDR2 SVGIG (reference sequence). The CDR3 covers 13 residues. The DNA of the CDR3 is TGTGCCTGGAACCAACCCCCGGGATACAAAGCTTTCTTT. It codes for CAWNQPPGYKAFF.

This chain joins TRBV5-4 and TRBJ1-2, with TRBD1 as a possible D gene (6 bases). The germline V and J ends were trimmed by 3 bases and 4 bases, with 10 bases remaining between them. CDR1 and CDR2 from the germline V gene are SGHNT and YYREEE (reference sequence). The CDR3 sequence is 13 residues long. CDR3 region: CASSSDRFYGYTF. The CDR3 DNA is TGTGCCAGCAGCTCAGACAGGTTCTATGGCTACACCTTC.

This chain uses TRBV30 with TRBJ2-1; 9 bases are a match to TRBD1. The CDR3 spans 16 residues. Germline V gene data show CDR1 as GTSNPN and CDR2 as SVGIG (reference sequence). The V gene end was trimmed by 1 base and the J gene end by 0 bases; junction bases not matched to a gene: 4. This CDR3 reads CAWSGGQGSSYNEQFF. The DNA for the CDR3 is TGTGCCTGGAGTGGCGGACAGGGGAGCTCCTACAATGAGCAGTTCTTC.

This clone was counted once. The J gene is TRBJ2-5, the V gene TRBV19; 7 nucleotides align to TRBD2. V dropped 0 bases and J dropped 5; count of bases not matched to a gene: 3. Germline V gene data show CDR1 as LNHDA and CDR2 as SQIVND (reference sequence). This CDR3 contains 14 residues. CDR3 bases: TGTGCCAGTAGTATAGATCAGGGAGGGGAGACCCAGTACTTC. It specifies CASSIDQGGETQYF.

This clone turned up a few times. The chain uses TRBV11-2 and TRBJ1-2; the D is unclear. V was shortened by 5 bases and J by 4 bases, with 17 bases between the two germline ends. This CDR3 has 15 residues. The germline CDR1 and CDR2 sequences are SGHAT and FQNNGV. CDR3 loop: CASSLSRASGYGYTF. The CDR3 nucleotides are TGTGCCAGCAGCCTCTCGAGGGCCTCGGGCTATGGCTACACCTTC.

The rearrangement uses TRBV7-6 and TRBJ2-1; no clear D. The CDR3 extends over 13 amino acids. Germline V gene lookup returns CDR1 SGHVS and CDR2 FNYEAQ. V lost 5 bases, J lost 6 bases, and 11 bases lay in between. The DNA for the CDR3 is TGTGCCAGCAGCCTCTCTAGACCCAATGAGCAGTTCTTC. Translation: CASSLSRPNEQFF.

The chain couples TRBV27 to TRBJ1-1; 9 bases fit TRBD1. Looked up from germline, CDR1 is MNHEY and CDR2 is SMNVEV (reference sequence). The CDR3 totals 17 residues. Trimming took 4 bases from V and 3 from J; bases not matched to a gene: 12. The CDR3 region has the DNA TGTGCCAGCAGTTCGGGACAGGGAGTACTAGGTTACACTGAAGCTTTCTTT. Translating gives CASSSGQGVLGYTEAFF.

The gene calls are TRBV2 and TRBJ1-2, with 8 nucleotides matching TRBD1. Germline CDR1 SNHLY, CDR2 FYNNEI. The CDR3 is 13 residues long. With V trimmed by 1 base and J by 13 bases, 8 bases remained unmatched. Here the CDR3 reads CASSEGTGSGCTF. CDR3 nucleotides: TGTGCCAGCAGTGAAGGGACAGGGAGCGGGTGCACCTTC.

The chain recombines TRBV27 with TRBJ2-3; a weak D match, TRBD1 (5 bases). The CDR3 has 16 amino acids. The germline gives CDR1 MNHEY, CDR2 SMNVEV (reference sequence). Trimming removed 6 bases at V and 6 bases at J, with 22 bases between. The CDR3 region is CASRPLLPTGSDTQYF. In DNA form, the CDR3 reads TGTGCCAGCAGGCCACTCCTCCCCACAGGTTCTGATACGCAGTATTTT.

The chain links TRBV10-3 to TRBJ1-1; no reliable D call. This CDR3 comprises 14 residues. Trimming stripped 2 bases from V and 0 bases from J, with 7 bases between. Germline lookup yields CDR1 ENHRY and CDR2 SYGVKD. The DNA for the CDR3 is TGTGCCATCAGTGAGGCGCACCTGAACACTGAAGCTTTCTTT. It encodes CAISEAHLNTEAFF.

The chain recombines TRBV4-3 with TRBJ1-5, with 10 bases that match TRBD1. The V and J ends lost 3 bases and 5 bases, in that order; junction bases with no gene match: 4. This CDR3 contains 15 residues. The V gene's germline CDR1 is LGHNA and CDR2 YSLEER. The DNA of the CDR3 is TGCGCCAGCAGCCACGGACAGGGGGACGATCAGCCCCAGCATTTT. Translated, it gives CASSHGQGDDQPQHF.

The gene calls are TRBV7-9 and TRBJ2-2; no clear D. CDR1 is SEHNR and CDR2 is FQNEAQ in the germline V gene (reference sequence). V was trimmed by 5 bases and J by 7 bases, leaving 11 bases between them. The CDR3 is made up of 13 amino acids. The CDR3 region is CASSDERFGELFF. In DNA, the CDR3 is TGTGCCAGCAGCGATGAACGGTTCGGGGAGCTGTTTTTT.

A few counts support this clone. At one end the junction does not follow the germline gene, possibly because of a read error. J is TRBJ2-5 and V is TRBV7-7; the D gene is possibly TRBD1 (6 bases). The CDR3 length is 15 residues. The germline gives CDR1 SSHAT, CDR2 FNYEAQ (reference sequence). DNA of the CDR3: TGTGCTAGCAGCCAAACAGGGTTGAGGATCGAGACCCAGTACTTC. It is translated as CASSQTGLRIETQYF.

The chain combines TRBV6-1 with TRBJ1-6; no reliable D call. V was trimmed by 7 bases and J by 6 bases, leaving 7 bases between them. The CDR3 is 12 residues long. Germline V gives CDR1 MNHNS, CDR2 SASEGT. The CDR3 loop is CASKFGNSPLHF. CDR3 nucleotide sequence: TGTGCCAGCAAGTTCGGTAATTCACCCCTCCACTTT.

In its sample, this clone was seen a few times. In DNA, the CDR3 is TGTGCCAGCAGTTACGACAAGGGGCTGAGGAAACTGTTTTTT. Amino acids: CASSYDKGLRKLFF. The chain links TRBV6-5 to TRBJ1-4; a possible D gene is TRBD1 (5 bases). CDR3 length equals 14 residues. Germline lookup yields CDR1 MNHEY and CDR2 SVGAGI. The ends were cut back, 2 bases at V and 11 bases at J, with 15 bases in the middle.